These 3 T cell receptor beta chains were all obtained from the same sample, sequenced in a study of Graves' ophthalmopathy and Graves' hyperthyroidism. Beta-chain TCR CDR3 regions were amplified from RNA transcripts. The library came from an HTBI-primed first-round RT-PCR and a second-round multiplex PCR. TCRdb reanalysed the multiplex PCR reads using MiXCR and keeps one entry per CDR3 protein. The table includes 1 million to 1.3 million distinct CDR3 sequences, 35% to 40% detected once. Sequencing was done on a sample of peripheral blood or thyroid tissue (not recorded which). The receptors come from an adult man with Graves' hyperthyroidism.

V is TRBV28 and J is TRBJ2-7, with a tentative D call TRBD2 (6 bases). The germline gives CDR1 MDHEN, CDR2 SYDVKM. The length of the CDR3 is 14 residues. V dropped 6 bases and J dropped 5 bases, with 17 bases sitting between them. Here the CDR3 DNA reads TGTGCCAGCAGGGATACGGGACTTCGTGACGAGCAGTACTTC. This codes for CASRDTGLRDEQYF. Based on the CDR3 plus reference TRBV28 and TRBJ2-7, the full variable domain is DVKVTQSSRYLVKRTGEKVFLECVQDMDHENMFWYRQDPGLGLRLIYFSYDVKMKEKGDIPEGYSVSREKKERFSLILESASTNQTSMYLCASRDTGLRDEQYFGPGTRLTVT.

The rearrangement joins TRBV6-5 to TRBJ1-3; D not certain. The V gene lost 10 bases and the J gene lost 2 bases, with 12 bases spanning the gap. Looked up from germline, CDR1 is MNHEY and CDR2 is SVGAGI. The CDR3 is 13 amino acids. The DNA of the CDR3 is TGTGCCACCACCGTGAGTCCTGGAAACACCATATATTTT. Its protein is CATTVSPGNTIYF.

The gene calls are TRBV4-3 and TRBJ1-3, with a tentative D call TRBD1 (6 bases). The CDR3 totals 15 residues. Germline V lookup: CDR1 LGHNA, CDR2 YSLEER. The V gene lost 1 base and the J gene lost 3 bases, with 10 bases spanning the gap. The CDR3 coding sequence is TGCGCCAGCAGCCAAGCCGGGACATATGGAAACACCATATATTTT. The encoded protein is CASSQAGTYGNTIYF.